A selection of T cell receptor beta chains follows, all from one sample in a study of shared clonotypes between healthy human individuals. TCRdb's table, derived via immunoSEQ multiplex PCR, lists solely in-frame clones and lacks some. Seen here are 800,000 to 1,200,000 clones, more than 75% observed once, and the top ten hold around 0.47%. Sequencing was done on a sample of memory CD4+ T cells from PBMCs. These receptors all stem from a man between 18 and 29 years old in good health. Some clones in this sample may be carry-over from other donors' samples. Both conserved end residues are part of each CDR3. D genes are given only for firm matches. Only some rows state a clone size, as once, few, many or a class for expanded clones.

clone_size j_call d_call v_call cdr3_nt cdr3_aa
- TRBJ2-7 - TRBV18 TGTGCCAGCTCGCTAGGACAGCTCTACGAGCAGTACTTC CASSLGQLYEQYF
- TRBJ2-1 - TRBV25-1 TGTGCCAGCAGTGAATCCCCCCGATACAATGAGCAGTTCTTC CASSESPRYNEQFF
few TRBJ2-7 - TRBV2 TGTGCCAGCACGGAGGACGGCTACGAGCAGTACTTC CASTEDGYEQYF
- TRBJ2-7 TRBD2 TRBV5-6 TGTGCCAGCAGCTTGACACTGGGACTAGCGACTTTATACGAGCAGTACTTC CASSLTLGLATLYEQYF
- TRBJ2-1 - TRBV9 TGTGCCAGCAGCGTCGCCGGCCAATCCTACAATGAGCAGTTCTTC CASSVAGQSYNEQFF
few TRBJ2-1 TRBD2 TRBV11-2 TGTGCCAGCAGCTCAAGGACTAGCGGGACCTCCTACAATGAGCAGTTCTTC CASSSRTSGTSYNEQFF
many TRBJ2-3 - TRBV13 TGTGCCAGCAGCTTAACAGGCACAGATACGCAGTATTTT CASSLTGTDTQYF
- TRBJ1-5 - TRBV5-5 TGTGCCAGCAGCCCCACGTTCCTGACAGGAGATCAGCCCCAGCATTTT CASSPTFLTGDQPQHF
- TRBJ2-3 TRBD2 TRBV9 TGTGCCAGCAGCGCAAACTCACTAGCGGGAAAAGATACGCAGTATTTT CASSANSLAGKDTQYF
- TRBJ2-2 - TRBV21-1 TGTGCCAGCAGCACACAGGACTGCCTGAACACCGGGGAGCTGTTTTTT CASSTQDCLNTGELFF
- TRBJ2-5 - TRBV28 TGTGCCAGCAGGACTCTCGGGGCAGTAGAGACCCAGTACTTC CASRTLGAVETQYF
few TRBJ2-1 TRBD2 TRBV7-2 TGTGCCAGCAGCTCTCAAGGACTAGCGGGGACCGAGCAGTTCTTC CASSSQGLAGTEQFF
- TRBJ1-3 - TRBV7-2 TGTGCCAGCAGCTTAAATCCTCAGGGGAGTGGAAACACCATATATTTT CASSLNPQGSGNTIYF
- TRBJ1-1 TRBD1 TRBV7-9 TGTGCCAGCAGCCAACAGGGGATTGCCACTGAAGCTTTCTTT CASSQQGIATEAFF
- TRBJ2-5 - TRBV10-2 TGCGCCAGCAGGATGGTAGGGTACCAAGAGACCCAGTACTTC CASRMVGYQETQYF
- TRBJ2-7 - TRBV5-1 TGCGCCAGCAGCAAGGGGGAAGCAACGAACGAGCAGTACTTC CASSKGEATNEQYF
- TRBJ2-7 TRBD2 TRBV5-4 TGTGCTTCCGGGAGGGACTCCTACGAGCAGTACTTC CASGRDSYEQYF
- TRBJ2-2 TRBD1 TRBV27 TGTGCCAGCAGTTTAGGGACAGGGTTCGCGAACACCGGGGAGCTGTTTTTT CASSLGTGFANTGELFF
- TRBJ1-2 TRBD1 TRBV7-3 TGTGCCAGCAGCTTCGGTCCGGGACAGGGGAGTGATGGCTACACCTTC CASSFGPGQGSDGYTF
- TRBJ2-5 - TRBV28 TGTGCCAGCAGTAGCTGGGAGAAAACCGGGACCCAGTACTTC CASSSWEKTGTQYF
- TRBJ2-6 - TRBV6-5 TGTGCCAGCCTCGGGACATCTGGGGCCAACGTCCTGACTTTC CASLGTSGANVLTF
- TRBJ2-7 - TRBV7-9 TGTGCCAGCAGCTTAGCGTCGGCAGGGCCCTACGAGCAGTACTTC CASSLASAGPYEQYF
- TRBJ2-7 - TRBV11-2 TGTGCCAGCAGCCCCAATCGGAAAATAGCCTACGAGCAGTACTTC CASSPNRKIAYEQYF
- TRBJ1-1 - TRBV7-2 TGTGCCAGCAGCCGGGGGAGAAACACTGAAGCTTTCTTT CASSRGRNTEAFF
- TRBJ2-7 - TRBV21-1 TGTGCCAGCCCTCGGGAGATCTACGAGCAGTACTTC CASPREIYEQYF
- TRBJ1-1 TRBD1 TRBV15 TGTGCCACCAAGCCGGGACAGGGGAACACTGAAGCTTTCTTT CATKPGQGNTEAFF
once TRBJ1-6 TRBD1 TRBV18 TGTGCCAGCTGCGAGGGGGCCAATTCACCCCTCCACTTT CASCEGANSPLHF
- TRBJ1-2 - TRBV11-2 TGTGCCAGCAGCTCCGGACCGGAGGCAAGGGGCTATGGCTACACCTTC CASSSGPEARGYGYTF
- TRBJ2-3 - TRBV6-6 TGTGCCAGCAGTTACTCGTCCCGGGACACTGCAGATACGCAGTATTTT CASSYSSRDTADTQYF
- TRBJ2-2 - TRBV5-1 TGCGCCAGCAGCGTTGTTACGAACACCGGGGAGCTGTTTTTT CASSVVTNTGELFF
- TRBJ2-7 TRBD1 TRBV11-3 TGTGCCAGCAGCGCCCGACAGGGGTACGAGCAGTACTTC CASSARQGYEQYF
- TRBJ2-1 TRBD2 TRBV29-1 TGCAGCGTTTCCGGGACTAGCGGGGGCTTGGGACAGTTCTTC CSVSGTSGGLGQFF
- TRBJ2-1 TRBD2 TRBV11-2 TGTGCCAGCAGCTTACTGGCTAGCGGCTCCTACAATGAGCAGTTCTTC CASSLLASGSYNEQFF
once TRBJ2-5 - TRBV28 TGTGCCAGCAGAGGTTACCAAGAGACCCAGTACTTC CASRGYQETQYF
- TRBJ2-3 TRBD2 TRBV4-2 TGTGCCAGCAGCCAAGGGAGCGGGGGGTCCACAGATACGCAGTATTTT CASSQGSGGSTDTQYF
- TRBJ2-1 - TRBV28 TGTGCCAGCAGCCGCCCCGGAGGGGTGAATGAGCAGTTCTTC CASSRPGGVNEQFF
- TRBJ2-5 TRBD1 TRBV28 TGTGCCAGCAGTGCCCTTGGGACAGCACAAGAGACCCAGTACTTC CASSALGTAQETQYF
- TRBJ2-4 - TRBV6-1 TGTGCCAGCAGTGAAGCGGGCCTCCATCTAGCCAAAAACATTCAGTACTTC CASSEAGLHLAKNIQYF
- TRBJ2-7 TRBD2 TRBV5-1 TGCGCCAGCAGTATAGCGGGAAGCTCCTACGAGCAGTACTTC CASSIAGSSYEQYF
- TRBJ2-5 TRBD2 TRBV9 TGTGCCAGCAGCTTTAGCGGGAGGGGGGAGACCCAGTACTTC CASSFSGRGETQYF
- TRBJ2-7 TRBD2 TRBV5-8 TGTGCCAGCAGACTAGCGGCCTACGAGCAGTACTTC CASRLAAYEQYF
- TRBJ1-2 - TRBV4-1 TGCGCCAGCAGCCAGTTGGGCAGGTCCGCCGGGGATGGCTACACCTTC CASSQLGRSAGDGYTF
- TRBJ1-5 - TRBV5-1 TGCGCCAGCAGCCTAGGGGGTAGCAATCAGCCCCAGCATTTT CASSLGGSNQPQHF
- TRBJ2-1 TRBD2 TRBV28 TGTGCCAGCAGCCTAGCGGGAGTGGGCTGGAATGAGCAGTTCTTC CASSLAGVGWNEQFF
few TRBJ2-1 TRBD2 TRBV28 TGTGCCAGCTGGCCGAGGGCGGGAGGCAAGGAGCAGTTCTTC CASWPRAGGKEQFF
- TRBJ1-5 - TRBV6-1 TGTGCCAGCAGTGAAGTTCAGAATCAGCCCCAGCATTTT CASSEVQNQPQHF
- TRBJ2-7 - TRBV28 TGTGCCAGCAGATTAAACGGCGACGAGCAGTACTTC CASRLNGDEQYF
- TRBJ2-7 - TRBV23-1 TGCGCCAGCAGTCAATCGTTCGTAGGGTTCTCCTACGAGCAGTACTTC CASSQSFVGFSYEQYF
- TRBJ1-6 TRBD1 TRBV11-2 TGTGCCAGCAGCGCAATCCGGGACAGGGGGTCACCCCTCCACTTT CASSAIRDRGSPLHF
- TRBJ2-7 - TRBV5-1 TGCGCCAGCAGCGACCCGATGGGCGAGCAGTACTTC CASSDPMGEQYF
- TRBJ2-7 TRBD2 TRBV10-2 TGCGCCAGCAGTGTTCGGGAGGCCTACGAGCAGTACTTC CASSVREAYEQYF
- TRBJ2-7 - TRBV30 TGTGCCTGTACGGGGTTCCTCTACGAGCAGTACTTC CACTGFLYEQYF
- TRBJ2-5 TRBD1 TRBV5-4 TGTGCCAGCAGCCCAGGGACAGGGGACTTGAAAGCGACCCAGTACTTC CASSPGTGDLKATQYF
- TRBJ1-3 TRBD1 TRBV19 TGTGCCAGTCTGCAAGGGGACAGCTCTGGAAACACCATATATTTT CASLQGDSSGNTIYF